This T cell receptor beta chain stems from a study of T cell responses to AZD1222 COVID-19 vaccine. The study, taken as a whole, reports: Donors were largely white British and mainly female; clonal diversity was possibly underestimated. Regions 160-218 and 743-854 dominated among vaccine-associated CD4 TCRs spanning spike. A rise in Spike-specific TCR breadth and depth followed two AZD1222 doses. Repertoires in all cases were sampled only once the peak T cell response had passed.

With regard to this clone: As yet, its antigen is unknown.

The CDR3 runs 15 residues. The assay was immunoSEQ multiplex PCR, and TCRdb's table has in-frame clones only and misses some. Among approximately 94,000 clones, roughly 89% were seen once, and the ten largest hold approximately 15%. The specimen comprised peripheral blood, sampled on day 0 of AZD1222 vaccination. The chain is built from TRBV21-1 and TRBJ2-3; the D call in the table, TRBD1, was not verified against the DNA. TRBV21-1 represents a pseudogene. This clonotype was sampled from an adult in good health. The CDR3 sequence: CASSADRGGCDTQYF. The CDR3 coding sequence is TGTGCCAGCAGTGCTGACAGGGGGGGTTGTGATACGCAGTATTTT.